The 20 T cell receptor beta chains given below trace back to one sample, sequenced in a study of OX40 agonist ivuxolimab in advanced cancers. Assay: immunoSEQ multiplex PCR; the TCRdb copy retains only in-frame clones and omits some. The sample shows roughly 74,000 clones, approximately 95% of them seen only once. The material was CD4+ or CD8+ T cells sorted from blood, obtained in a trial of the OX40 agonist ivuxolimab. All receptors derive from an adult with an advanced solid tumor such as melanoma, head and neck, liver or kidney cancer.

V and J are TRBV6-1 and TRBJ2-2, with TRBD2 matching 10 bases. V lost 1 base, J lost 4 bases, and 6 bases stayed unmatched. Germline V lookup: CDR1 MNHNS, CDR2 SASEGT. The CDR3 sequence is 17 residues long. The CDR3 here is CASSEGIAGGLTGELFF. CDR3 sequence (DNA): TGTGCCAGCAGTGAAGGGATAGCGGGGGGTCTCACCGGGGAGCTGTTTTTT.

This chain joins TRBV4-3 and TRBJ2-1, with D uncertain. The CDR3 has 14 residues. V was clipped by 0 bases and J by 3 bases, with 6 bases between them. Germline lookup yields CDR1 LGHNA and CDR2 YSLEER. In nucleotides, the CDR3 is TGCGCCAGCAGCCAAGATTTGCACTACAATGAGCAGTTCTTC. It specifies CASSQDLHYNEQFF.

The gene calls are TRBV5-1 and TRBJ1-2; tentatively, D is TRBD1 (5 bases). Germline V gives CDR1 SGHRS, CDR2 YFSETQ. This CDR3 is built from 14 residues. Trimming took 4 bases from V and 4 from J, leaving 14 bases between them. The CDR3 region is CASSPVGHLYGYTF. DNA of the CDR3: TGCGCCAGCAGCCCCGTGGGGCACCTCTATGGCTACACCTTC.

The chain combines TRBV7-6 with TRBJ2-3; no reliable D call. The CDR3 loop spans 15 amino acids. Trimming took 1 base from V and 9 from J, leaving 17 bases between them. Germline values: CDR1 SGHVS, CDR2 FNYEAQ. The CDR3 sequence: CASSLGSGLGTTQYF. In DNA form, the CDR3 reads TGTGCCAGCAGCTTAGGATCAGGTTTAGGTACAACGCAGTATTTT.

The chain joins TRBV29-1 to TRBJ1-3, with D possibly TRBD1 on 5 matching bases. Germline V gene lookup returns CDR1 SQVTM and CDR2 ANQGSEA. This CDR3 is built from 17 residues. V shed 8 bases and J shed 4 bases, with 27 bases lying between them. In nucleotides, the CDR3 is TGCAGCCCTATCCTGACAGATTTACCTTCGGCCGGAAACACCATATATTTT. Translation gives CSPILTDLPSAGNTIYF.

The chain uses TRBV12-5 and TRBJ2-3; 8 bases map to TRBD2. Unmatched junction bases numbered 6, after V lost 1 base and J lost 0 bases. This CDR3 contains 17 residues. CDR1 LGHNT and CDR2 FRNRAP come from the germline V gene. CDR3 sequence: CASGLAGGAASTDTQYF. The CDR3 nucleotides read TGTGCTAGTGGTTTGGCCGGGGGGGCAGCTAGCACAGATACGCAGTATTTT.

Comment on this clone: An end of the junction differs from the germline gene, which may be a read error. The chain's CDR3 is CASSPRLAGNHEQYF. The CDR3 region has the DNA TGTGCTAGCAGCCCTCGACTAGCAGGAAACCACGAGCAGTACTTC. This sequence joins TRBV7-7 and TRBJ2-7; 7 bases match TRBD2. There are 15 residues in the CDR3. From germline, CDR1 is SSHAT and CDR2 FNYEAQ (reference sequence).

This chain connects TRBV12-2 to TRBJ2-2. TRBV12-2 is shown as a pseudogene. This CDR3 region has 17 residues. DNA of the CDR3: TGTGCAAGTCGCTCAAAGGTCACGATATCGAACACCGGGGAGCTGTTTTTT. It translates to CASRSKVTISNTGELFF.

CDR3 loop: CASSYGGAGNTIYF. CDR3 nucleotide sequence: TGCGCCAGCAGCTACGGTGGGGCTGGAAACACCATATATTTT. The chain is built from TRBV4-3 and TRBJ1-3; D is ambiguous. In germline, CDR1 is LGHNA, CDR2 YSLEER. V was cut by 5 bases and J by 2 bases, with 10 bases left in between. This CDR3 contains 14 residues.

This clone occurred once. CDR3 in DNA: TGCGCCAGCAGCCTCTGGGGCCCTAACAATGAGCAGTTCTTC. Translating gives CASSLWGPNNEQFF. The J gene is TRBJ2-1, the V gene TRBV4-3; a possible D gene is TRBD1 (5 bases). V was pared by 4 bases and J by 5 bases, with 12 bases between. This CDR3 region has 14 residues. Germline CDR1 reads LGHNA; CDR2 reads YSLEER.

The V and J genes are TRBV4-2 and TRBJ1-5; TRBD1 matches 8 bases. Losses at the gene ends were 0 bases for V and 6 bases for J; bases not matched to a gene: 7. This CDR3 spans 16 amino acids. From germline, CDR1 is LGHNA and CDR2 YNFKEQ. The CDR3 loop is CASSQEGQGALQPQHF. The CDR3 DNA reads TGTGCCAGCAGCCAAGAAGGGCAGGGGGCGCTTCAGCCCCAGCATTTT.

The rearrangement uses TRBV15 and TRBJ1-3; D ambiguous. Germline lookup yields CDR1 LNHNV and CDR2 YYDKDF (reference sequence). With 0 bases removed from V and 4 bases from J, the gap between germline ends came to 16 bases. The CDR3 length is 17 residues. This chain's CDR3 is CATSRDKGRGTGNTIYF. CDR3 nucleotides: TGTGCCACCAGCAGAGATAAGGGCCGTGGAACAGGAAACACCATATATTTT. The complete variable domain, with remaining parts taken from reference TRBV15 and TRBJ1-3, reads DAMVIQNPRYQVTQFGKPVTLSCSQTLNHNVMYWYQQKSSQAPKLLFHYYDKDFNNEADTPDNFQSRRPNTSFCFLDIRSPGLGDTAMYLCATSRDKGRGTGNTIYFGEGSWLTVV.

V gene TRBV5-5 combines with J gene TRBJ2-3; D uncertain. Trimming took off 1 base at V and 2 bases at J, with 11 bases between the two ends. CDR1 and CDR2 from the germline V gene are SGHKS and YYEKEE (reference sequence). The CDR3 is 15 amino acids. The CDR3 loop reads CASSLLKGSTDTQYF. CDR3 coding DNA: TGTGCCAGCAGCTTGCTCAAGGGCTCCACAGATACGCAGTATTTT.

The rearrangement links TRBV6-5 to TRBJ1-6; no definite D call. CDR3 length: 13 amino acids. The V and J ends lost 0 bases and 6 bases respectively, with 3 bases between them. Germline CDR1 and CDR2: MNHEY and SVGAGI. DNA of the CDR3: TGTGCCAGCAGTTACTCGGGTAATTCACCCCTCCACTTT. It is translated as CASSYSGNSPLHF.

The rearrangement links TRBV6-5 to TRBJ2-7; D could derive from TRBD1 or TRBD2 (5 bases each). The germline V and J ends were trimmed by 2 bases and 3 bases, with 8 bases remaining between them. This CDR3 contains 13 residues. Germline V CDR1 and CDR2: MNHEY, SVGAGI. The CDR3 region has the DNA TGTGCCAGCAGTTACGGGGACCTCTACGAGCAGTACTTC. It specifies CASSYGDLYEQYF.

The chain recombines TRBV6-1 with TRBJ1-1; D may be TRBD1 (5 bases). The CDR3 consists of 13 residues. Germline lookup yields CDR1 MNHNS and CDR2 SASEGT. Trimming pared 7 bases from V and 1 base from J, leaving 10 bases between. CDR3 region: CASTDGGNTEAFF. The CDR3 DNA reads as TGTGCCAGCACCGACGGGGGGAACACTGAAGCTTTCTTT.

The chain recombines TRBV7-9 with TRBJ2-7; 8 bases are shared with TRBD1. Unmatched junction bases numbered 11, after V lost 1 base and J lost 6 bases. Germline CDR1 and CDR2: SEHNR and FQNEAQ (reference sequence). This CDR3 is 16 amino acids long. The DNA for the CDR3 is TGTGCCAGCAGCTTAGGATTCGGACAGGGTAAGGTCGAGCAGTACTTC. Its translation is CASSLGFGQGKVEQYF. Full variable domain (remainder filled in from reference TRBV7-9 and TRBJ2-7): DTGVSQNPRHKITKRGQNVTFRCDPISEHNRLYWYRQTLGQGPEFLTYFQNEAQLEKSRLLSDRFSAERPKGSFSTLEIQRTEQGDSAMYLCASSLGFGQGKVEQYFGPGTRLTVT.

The chain joins TRBV18 to TRBJ2-3; maybe TRBD1 (6 bases). The length of the CDR3 is 15 residues. V was shortened by 3 bases and J by 2 bases, with 12 bases between the two germline ends. In germline, CDR1 is KGHSH, CDR2 LQKENI. CDR3 sequence reads: CASSPGQTYTDTQYF. CDR3 sequence (DNA): TGTGCCAGCTCACCTGGACAGACTTACACAGATACGCAGTATTTT.

This chain links TRBV5-5 with TRBJ2-2; tentatively, D is TRBD1 (5 bases). V lost 8 bases to trimming and J lost 3 bases, with 8 bases between them. Germline V gives CDR1 SGHKS, CDR2 YYEKEE (reference sequence). The CDR3 contains 12 residues. As DNA, the CDR3 is TGTGCCAGTACCAGGGACACCGGGGAGCTGTTTTTT. Amino acid sequence: CASTRDTGELFF.

The chain recombines TRBV28 with TRBJ1-1; D is uncertain. From germline, CDR1 is MDHEN and CDR2 SYDVKM. The CDR3 is made up of 16 amino acids. Trimming took 5 bases from V and 3 from J, leaving 19 bases between them. The CDR3 loop is CASSLLLPDEDTEAFF. The CDR3, as DNA: TGTGCCAGCAGTCTCCTACTCCCCGACGAAGACACTGAAGCTTTCTTT.